This T cell receptor (beta chain) was recorded in a study of blood T cell repertoires in COVID-19. Study summary: The United States, Italy and Spain provided the acute and convalescent COVID-19 samples. Sources were T cells, B-cell-depleted T cells, or PBMCs; the material itself was cDNA or gDNA.

Per the authors' pipeline: For nucleated cells, counts were estimated from reference gene primer amplification. Produced via immunoSEQ multiplex PCR; TCRdb's table is partial and in-frame only. That table is the source of V, J and clone size, and D and trimming were worked out from the DNA. The repertoire consists of a few hundred thousand clones, with roughly 86% occurring once and the leading ten covering about 9.8%. V lost 6 bases, J lost 6 bases, and 5 bases stayed unmatched. In germline, CDR1 is DFQATT, CDR2 SNEGSKA (reference sequence). The CDR3 totals 11 residues. The sequenced sample was peripheral blood. The chain employs TRBV20-1 and TRBJ2-7, with TRBD1 matching 7 bases. The receptor was derived from a man aged 40-50 years who had recovered from COVID-19. For the CDR3, the DNA is TGCAGTGCCCCGAGGGGGCTCGAGCAGTACTTC. It is translated as CSAPRGLEQYF.